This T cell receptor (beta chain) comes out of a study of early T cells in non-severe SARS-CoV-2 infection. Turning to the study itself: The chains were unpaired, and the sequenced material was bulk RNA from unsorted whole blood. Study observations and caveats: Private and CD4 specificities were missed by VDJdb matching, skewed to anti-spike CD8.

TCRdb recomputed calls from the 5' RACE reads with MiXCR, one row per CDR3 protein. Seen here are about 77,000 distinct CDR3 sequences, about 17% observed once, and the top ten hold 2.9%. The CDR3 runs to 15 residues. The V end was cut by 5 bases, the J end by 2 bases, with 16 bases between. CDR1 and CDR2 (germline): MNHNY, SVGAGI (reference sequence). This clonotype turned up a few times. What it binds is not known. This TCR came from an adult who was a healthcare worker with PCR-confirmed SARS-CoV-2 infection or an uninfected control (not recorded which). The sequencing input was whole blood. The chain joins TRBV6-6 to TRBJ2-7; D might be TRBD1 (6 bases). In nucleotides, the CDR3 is TGTGCCAGCAGTACGACCGGGACAACTGCCTACGAGCAGTACTTC. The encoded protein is CASSTTGTTAYEQYF.